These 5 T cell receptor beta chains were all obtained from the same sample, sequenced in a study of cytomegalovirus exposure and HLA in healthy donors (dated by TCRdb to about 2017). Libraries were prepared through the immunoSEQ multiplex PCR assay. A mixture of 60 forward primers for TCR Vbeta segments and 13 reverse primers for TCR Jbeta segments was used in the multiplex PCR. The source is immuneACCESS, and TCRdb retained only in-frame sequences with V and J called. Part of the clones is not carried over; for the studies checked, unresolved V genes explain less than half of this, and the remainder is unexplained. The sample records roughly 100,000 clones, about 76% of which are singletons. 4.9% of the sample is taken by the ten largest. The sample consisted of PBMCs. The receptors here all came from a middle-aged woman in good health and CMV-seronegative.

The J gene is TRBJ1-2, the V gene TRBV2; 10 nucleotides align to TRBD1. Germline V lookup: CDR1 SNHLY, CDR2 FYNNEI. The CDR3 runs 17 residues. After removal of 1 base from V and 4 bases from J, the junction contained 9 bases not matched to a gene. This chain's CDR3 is CASSEDPRTGGLYGYTF. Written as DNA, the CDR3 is TGTGCCAGCAGTGAAGACCCTAGGACAGGGGGACTCTATGGCTACACCTTC.

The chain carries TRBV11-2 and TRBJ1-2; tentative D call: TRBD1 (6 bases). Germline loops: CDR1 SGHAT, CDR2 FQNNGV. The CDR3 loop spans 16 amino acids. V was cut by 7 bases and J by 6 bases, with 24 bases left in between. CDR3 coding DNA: TGTGCCAGCATCGATCTTCCGGGGGGGCGCAGCGATGGCTACACCTTC. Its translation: CASIDLPGGRSDGYTF.

The CDR3 region has the DNA TGTGCCAGCAGCGTCACGGTCAGCACAGATACGCAGTATTTT. This translates into CASSVTVSTDTQYF. The chain recombines TRBV9 with TRBJ2-3; no reliable D call. The CDR3 covers 14 residues. Germline-derived CDR1 and CDR2 are SGDLS and YYNGEE. V shed 2 bases and J shed 0 bases, with 7 bases lying between them.

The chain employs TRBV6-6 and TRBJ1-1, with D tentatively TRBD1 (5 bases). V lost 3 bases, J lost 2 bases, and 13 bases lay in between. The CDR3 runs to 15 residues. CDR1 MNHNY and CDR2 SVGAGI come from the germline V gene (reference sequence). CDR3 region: CASSYTGGANTEAFF. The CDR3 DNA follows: TGTGCCAGCAGTTATACGGGGGGAGCAAACACTGAAGCTTTCTTT.

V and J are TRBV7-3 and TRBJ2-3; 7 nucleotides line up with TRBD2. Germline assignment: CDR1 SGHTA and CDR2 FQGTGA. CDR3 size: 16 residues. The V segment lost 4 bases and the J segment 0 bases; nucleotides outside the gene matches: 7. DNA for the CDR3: TGTGCCAGCAGCTGGAGCGGGGAGAGAAGCACAGATACGCAGTATTTT. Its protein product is CASSWSGERSTDTQYF. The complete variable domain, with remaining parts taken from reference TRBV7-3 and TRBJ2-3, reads GAGVSQTPSNKVTEKGKYVELRCDPISGHTALYWYRQSLGQGPEFLIYFQGTGAADDSGLPNDRFFAVRPEGSVSTLKIQRTERGDSAVYLCASSWSGERSTDTQYFGPGTRLTVL.